This TCR beta chain was found in a study of cytomegalovirus exposure and HLA in healthy donors. Worth noting for this clone: Its antigen is unknown.

The primer mix had 60 Vbeta and 13 Jbeta primers. Here immunoSEQ multiplex PCR was the method, and the copy in TCRdb shows in-frame clones only, minus some. The sample has about 160,000 clones, under 90% seen once. CDR1 is MNHEY and CDR2 is SMNVEV in the germline V gene (reference sequence). The CDR3 has 15 amino acids. V was trimmed by 4 bases and J by 5 bases, leaving 17 bases between them. Study-wide points: Available immune exposure information covered CMV serostatus only.

The specimen sequenced was PBMCs. The chain links TRBV27 to TRBJ1-2, with D uncertain. The TCR originated in a man aged 25 to 40 in good health and CMV-seronegative. The CDR3 DNA is TGTGCCAGCAGTTATTCCGGGAGAACCTTGTATGGCTACACCTTC. Translation: CASSYSGRTLYGYTF.